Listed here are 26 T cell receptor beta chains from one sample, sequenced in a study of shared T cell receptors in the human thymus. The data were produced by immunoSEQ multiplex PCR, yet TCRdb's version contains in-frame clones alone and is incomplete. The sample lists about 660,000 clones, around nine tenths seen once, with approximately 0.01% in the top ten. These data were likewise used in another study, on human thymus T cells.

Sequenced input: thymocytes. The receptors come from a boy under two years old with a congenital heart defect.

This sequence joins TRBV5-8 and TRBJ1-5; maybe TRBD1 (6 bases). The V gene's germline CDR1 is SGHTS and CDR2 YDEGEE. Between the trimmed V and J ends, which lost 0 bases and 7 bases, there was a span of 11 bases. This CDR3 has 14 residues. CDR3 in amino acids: CASSLGQGRQPQHF. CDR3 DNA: TGTGCCAGCAGCTTGGGGCAGGGGAGACAGCCCCAGCATTTT.

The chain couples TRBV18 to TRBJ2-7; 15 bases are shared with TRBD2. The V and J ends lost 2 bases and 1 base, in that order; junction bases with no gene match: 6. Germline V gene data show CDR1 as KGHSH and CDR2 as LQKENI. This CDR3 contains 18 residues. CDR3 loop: CASSPSGTSGRRSYEQYF. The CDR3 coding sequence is TGTGCCAGCTCACCAAGTGGGACTAGCGGGAGGAGGTCCTACGAGCAGTACTTC.

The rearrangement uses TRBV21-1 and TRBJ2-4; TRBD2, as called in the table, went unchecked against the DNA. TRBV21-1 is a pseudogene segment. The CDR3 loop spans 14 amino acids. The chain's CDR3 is CASSRGGAKNIQYF. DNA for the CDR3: TGTGCCAGCTCGAGGGGGGGAGCCAAAAACATTCAGTACTTC.

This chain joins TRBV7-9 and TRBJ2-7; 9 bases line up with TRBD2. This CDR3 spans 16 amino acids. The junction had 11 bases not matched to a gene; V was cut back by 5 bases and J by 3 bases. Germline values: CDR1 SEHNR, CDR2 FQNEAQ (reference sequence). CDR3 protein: CASSHFQRGAFYEQYF. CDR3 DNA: TGTGCCAGCAGCCATTTTCAGCGGGGGGCGTTCTACGAGCAGTACTTC.

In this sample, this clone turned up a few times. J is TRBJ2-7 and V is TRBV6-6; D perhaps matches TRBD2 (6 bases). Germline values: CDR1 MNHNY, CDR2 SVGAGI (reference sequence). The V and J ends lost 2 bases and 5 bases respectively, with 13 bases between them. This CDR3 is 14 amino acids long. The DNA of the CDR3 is TGTGCCAGCAGTTACCGTTTGCGGGAACACGAGCAGTACTTC. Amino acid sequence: CASSYRLREHEQYF.

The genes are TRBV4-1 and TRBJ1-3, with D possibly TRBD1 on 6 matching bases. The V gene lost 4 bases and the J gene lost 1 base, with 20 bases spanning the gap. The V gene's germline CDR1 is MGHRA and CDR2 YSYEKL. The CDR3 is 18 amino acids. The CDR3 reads CASSLLSRDTSSGNTIYF. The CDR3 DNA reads TGCGCCAGCAGCCTGTTATCCCGGGACACGTCTTCTGGAAACACCATATATTTT.

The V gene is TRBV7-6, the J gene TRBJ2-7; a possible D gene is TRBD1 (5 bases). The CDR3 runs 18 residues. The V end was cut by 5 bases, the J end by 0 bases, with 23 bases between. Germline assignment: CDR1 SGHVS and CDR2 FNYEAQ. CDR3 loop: CASSPGRGGQGNSYEQYF. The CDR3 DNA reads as TGTGCCAGCAGCCCCGGTAGGGGTGGGCAGGGAAACTCCTACGAGCAGTACTTC.

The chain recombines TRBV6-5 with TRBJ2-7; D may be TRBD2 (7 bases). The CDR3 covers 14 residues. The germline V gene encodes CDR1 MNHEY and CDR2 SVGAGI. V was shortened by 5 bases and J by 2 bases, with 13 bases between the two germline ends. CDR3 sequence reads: CASSPGGAPYEQYF. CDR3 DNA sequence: TGTGCCAGCAGTCCGGGGGGCGCACCCTACGAGCAGTACTTC.

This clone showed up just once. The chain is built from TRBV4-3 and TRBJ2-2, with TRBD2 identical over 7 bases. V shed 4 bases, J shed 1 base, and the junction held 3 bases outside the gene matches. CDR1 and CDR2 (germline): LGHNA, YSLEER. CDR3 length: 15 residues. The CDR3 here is CASSPERENTGELFF. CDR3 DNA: TGCGCCAGCAGCCCGGAGCGGGAGAACACCGGGGAGCTGTTTTTT.

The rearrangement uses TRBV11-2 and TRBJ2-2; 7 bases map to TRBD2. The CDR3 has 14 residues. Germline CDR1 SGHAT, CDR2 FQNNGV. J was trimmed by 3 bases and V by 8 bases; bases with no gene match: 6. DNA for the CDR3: TGTGCCAGCGCACGAGGACTAGACACCGGGGAGCTGTTTTTT. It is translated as CASARGLDTGELFF.

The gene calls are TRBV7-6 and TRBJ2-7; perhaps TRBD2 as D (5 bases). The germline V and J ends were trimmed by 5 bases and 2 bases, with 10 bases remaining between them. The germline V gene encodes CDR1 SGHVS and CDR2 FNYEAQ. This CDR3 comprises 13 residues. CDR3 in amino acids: CASSRGVPYEQYF. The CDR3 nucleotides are TGTGCCAGCAGCCGGGGAGTTCCCTACGAGCAGTACTTC. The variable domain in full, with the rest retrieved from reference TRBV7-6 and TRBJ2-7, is GAGVSQSPRYKVTKRGQDVALRCDPISGHVSLYWYRQALGQGPEFLTYFNYEAQQDKSGLPNDRFSAERPEGSISTLTIQRTEQRDSAMYRCASSRGVPYEQYFGPGTRLTVT.

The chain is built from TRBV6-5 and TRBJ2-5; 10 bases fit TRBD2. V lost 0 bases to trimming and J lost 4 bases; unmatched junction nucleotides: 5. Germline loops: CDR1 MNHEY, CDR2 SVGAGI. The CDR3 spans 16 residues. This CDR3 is CASSYSRVAGGETQYF. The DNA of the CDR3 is TGTGCCAGCAGTTACTCCCGGGTAGCGGGAGGAGAGACCCAGTACTTC.

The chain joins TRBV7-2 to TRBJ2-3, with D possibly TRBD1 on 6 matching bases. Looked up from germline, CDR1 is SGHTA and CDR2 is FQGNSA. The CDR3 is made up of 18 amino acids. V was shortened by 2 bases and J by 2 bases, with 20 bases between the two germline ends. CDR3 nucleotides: TGTGCCAGCAGCTTACTTAGTCTTGACAGGTCGTCCACAGATACGCAGTATTTT. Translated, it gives CASSLLSLDRSSTDTQYF.

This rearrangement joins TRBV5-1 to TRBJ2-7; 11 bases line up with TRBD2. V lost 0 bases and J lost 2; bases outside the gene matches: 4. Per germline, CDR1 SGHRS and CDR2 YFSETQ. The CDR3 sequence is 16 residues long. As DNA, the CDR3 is TGCGCCAGCAGCTTGGCATTAGCGGGAGGGCCCTACGAGCAGTACTTC. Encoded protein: CASSLALAGGPYEQYF.

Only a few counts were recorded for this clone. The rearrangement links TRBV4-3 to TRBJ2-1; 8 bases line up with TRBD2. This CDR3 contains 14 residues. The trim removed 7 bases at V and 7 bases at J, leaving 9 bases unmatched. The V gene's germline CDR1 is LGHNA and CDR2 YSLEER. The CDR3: CASNPGLAGNEQFF. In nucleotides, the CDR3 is TGCGCCAGCAACCCCGGACTAGCTGGGAATGAGCAGTTCTTC.

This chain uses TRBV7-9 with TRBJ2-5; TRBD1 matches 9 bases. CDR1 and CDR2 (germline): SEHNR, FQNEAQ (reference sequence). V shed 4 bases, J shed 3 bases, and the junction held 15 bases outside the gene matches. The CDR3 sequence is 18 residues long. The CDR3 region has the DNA TGTGCCAGCAGCTCCCGAGAGACCGGACAGGGGAACGAAGAGACCCAGTACTTC. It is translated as CASSSRETGQGNEETQYF.

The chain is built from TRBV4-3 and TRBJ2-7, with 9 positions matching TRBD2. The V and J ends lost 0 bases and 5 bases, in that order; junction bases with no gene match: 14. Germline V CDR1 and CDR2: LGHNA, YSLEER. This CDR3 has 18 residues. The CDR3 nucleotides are TGCGCCAGCAGCCAAGAGGAGACGCGGGAGGGGCCCTTAGACGAGCAGTACTTC. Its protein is CASSQEETREGPLDEQYF.

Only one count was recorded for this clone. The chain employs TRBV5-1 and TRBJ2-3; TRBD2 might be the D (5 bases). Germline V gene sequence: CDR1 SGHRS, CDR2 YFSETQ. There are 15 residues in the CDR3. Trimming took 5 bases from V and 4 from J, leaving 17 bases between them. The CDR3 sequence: CASRSAGESSDTQYF. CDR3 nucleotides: TGCGCCAGCAGATCCGCCGGGGAGAGCTCAGATACGCAGTATTTT.

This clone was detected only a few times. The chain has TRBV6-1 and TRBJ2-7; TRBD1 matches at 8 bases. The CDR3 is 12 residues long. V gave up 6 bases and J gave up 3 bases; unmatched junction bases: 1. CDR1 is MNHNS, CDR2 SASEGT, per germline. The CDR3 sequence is CASRQGDYEQYF. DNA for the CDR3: TGTGCCAGCAGACAGGGGGACTACGAGCAGTACTTC.

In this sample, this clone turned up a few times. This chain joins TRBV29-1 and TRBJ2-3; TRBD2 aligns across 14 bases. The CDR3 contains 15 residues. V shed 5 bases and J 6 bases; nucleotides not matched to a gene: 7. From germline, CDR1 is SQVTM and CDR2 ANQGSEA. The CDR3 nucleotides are TGCAGCGTTCCCTCGACTAGCGGGAGGGGGGATACGCAGTATTTT. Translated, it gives CSVPSTSGRGDTQYF.

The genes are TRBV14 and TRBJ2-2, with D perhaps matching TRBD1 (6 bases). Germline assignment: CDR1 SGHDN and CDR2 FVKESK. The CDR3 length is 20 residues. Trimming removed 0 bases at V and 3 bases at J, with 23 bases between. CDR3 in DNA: TGTGCCAGCAGCCAAGAGCGGAGACAGGATGTCCTCGAAGACACCGGGGAGCTGTTTTTT. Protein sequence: CASSQERRQDVLEDTGELFF.

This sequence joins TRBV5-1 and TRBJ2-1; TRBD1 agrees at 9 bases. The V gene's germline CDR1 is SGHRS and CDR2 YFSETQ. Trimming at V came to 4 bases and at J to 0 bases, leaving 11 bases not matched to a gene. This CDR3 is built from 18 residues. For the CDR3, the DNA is TGCGCCAGCAGCCCTTACAACAGGGGGCCTGACTCCTACAATGAGCAGTTCTTC. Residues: CASSPYNRGPDSYNEQFF.

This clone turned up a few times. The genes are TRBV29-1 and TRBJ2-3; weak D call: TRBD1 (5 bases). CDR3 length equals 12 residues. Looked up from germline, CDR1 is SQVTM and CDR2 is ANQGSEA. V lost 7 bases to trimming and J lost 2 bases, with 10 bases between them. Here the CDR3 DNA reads TGCAGCGACCTGGACATCACAGATACGCAGTATTTT. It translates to CSDLDITDTQYF.

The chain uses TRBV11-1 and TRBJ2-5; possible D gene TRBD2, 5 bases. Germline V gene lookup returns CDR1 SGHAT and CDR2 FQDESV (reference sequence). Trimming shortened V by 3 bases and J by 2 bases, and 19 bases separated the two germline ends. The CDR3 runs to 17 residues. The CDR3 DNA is TGTGCCAGCAGCTTTAGCTCTCGATGTAGCGCTCAAGAGACCCAGTACTTC. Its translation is CASSFSSRCSAQETQYF. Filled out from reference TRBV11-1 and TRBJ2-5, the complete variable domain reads EAEVAQSPRYKITEKSQAVAFWCDPISGHATLYWYRQILGQGPELLVQFQDESVVDDSQLPKDRFSAERLKGVDSTLKIQPAELGDSAMYLCASSFSSRCSAQETQYFGPGTRLLVL.

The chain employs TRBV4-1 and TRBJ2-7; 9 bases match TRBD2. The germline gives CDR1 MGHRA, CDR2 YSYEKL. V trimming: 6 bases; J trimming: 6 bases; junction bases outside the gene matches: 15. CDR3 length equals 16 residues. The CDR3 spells CASSLISGSSSSEQYF. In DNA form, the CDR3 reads TGCGCCAGCAGTCTAATTAGCGGGAGCAGCTCTAGCGAGCAGTACTTC.

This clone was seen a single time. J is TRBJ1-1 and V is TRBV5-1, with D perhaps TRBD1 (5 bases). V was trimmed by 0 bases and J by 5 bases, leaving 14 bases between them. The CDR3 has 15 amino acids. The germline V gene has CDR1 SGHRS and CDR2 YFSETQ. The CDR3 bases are TGCGCCAGCAGCTTGGTAGGCAGGGTCCATACTGAAGCTTTCTTT. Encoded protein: CASSLVGRVHTEAFF.